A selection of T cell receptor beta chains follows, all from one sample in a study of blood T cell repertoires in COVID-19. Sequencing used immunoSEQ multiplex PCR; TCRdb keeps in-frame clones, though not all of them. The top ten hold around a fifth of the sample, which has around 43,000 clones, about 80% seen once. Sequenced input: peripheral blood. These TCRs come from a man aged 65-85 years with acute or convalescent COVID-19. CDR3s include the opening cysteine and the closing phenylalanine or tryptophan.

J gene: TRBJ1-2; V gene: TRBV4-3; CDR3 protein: CASSQDGAGGTVSGYTF
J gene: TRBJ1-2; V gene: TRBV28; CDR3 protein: CASTGQLNYGYTF
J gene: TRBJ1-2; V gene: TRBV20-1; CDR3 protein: CSASGLGGYTF
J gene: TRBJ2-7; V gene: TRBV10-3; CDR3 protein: CASATGTGQGEQYF
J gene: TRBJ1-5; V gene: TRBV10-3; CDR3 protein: CAISDSGGDQPQHF
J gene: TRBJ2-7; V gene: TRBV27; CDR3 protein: CASRTGGTYEQYF
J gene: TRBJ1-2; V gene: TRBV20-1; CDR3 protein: CSARDMVSTF
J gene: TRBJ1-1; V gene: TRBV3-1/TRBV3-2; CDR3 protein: CASTLATGNTEAFF
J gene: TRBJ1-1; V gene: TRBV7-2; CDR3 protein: CASSPDRTGMNTEAFF
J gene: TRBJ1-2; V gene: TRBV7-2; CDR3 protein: CASSLAGGPGYGYTF
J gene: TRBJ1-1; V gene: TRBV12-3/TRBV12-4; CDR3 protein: CASSLKGDTEAFF
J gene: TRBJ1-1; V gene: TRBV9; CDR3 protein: CASSVDRNTEAFF
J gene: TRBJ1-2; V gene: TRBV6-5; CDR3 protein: CATREPRGNYGYTF
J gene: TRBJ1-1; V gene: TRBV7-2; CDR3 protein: CASSLLGTKNMNTEAFF
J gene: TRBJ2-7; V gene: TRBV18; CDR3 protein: CASSPPGARHEQYF
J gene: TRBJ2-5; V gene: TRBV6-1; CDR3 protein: CASSAPLAGALKTQYF
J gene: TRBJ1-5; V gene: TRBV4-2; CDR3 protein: CASSQVGANQPQHF
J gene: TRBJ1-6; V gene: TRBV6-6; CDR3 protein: CASRRDRGPLHF
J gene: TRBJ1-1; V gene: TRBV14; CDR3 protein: CASSPSEWGAVRNTEAFF
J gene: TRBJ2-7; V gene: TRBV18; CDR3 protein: CASSPQRTGSSYEQYF
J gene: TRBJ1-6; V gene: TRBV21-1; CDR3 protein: CASSKGVRDREGYNSPLHF
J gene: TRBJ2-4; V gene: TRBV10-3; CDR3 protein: CAISEPVAGGLAKNIQYF
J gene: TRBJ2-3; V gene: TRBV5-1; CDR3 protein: CASSSQGSDTQYF
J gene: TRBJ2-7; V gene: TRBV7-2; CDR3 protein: CASSLDRPGKDEQYF
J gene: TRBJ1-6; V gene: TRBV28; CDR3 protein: CASSLMTGDSPLHF
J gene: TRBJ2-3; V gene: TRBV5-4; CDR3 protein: CASSLSATGDTQYF
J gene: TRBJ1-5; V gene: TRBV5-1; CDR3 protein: CASSLDRNQPQHF
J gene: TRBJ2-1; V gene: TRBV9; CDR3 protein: CASSVGSGGANEQFF